This section outlines one TCR beta chain sequence together with its context. Its antigen remains unknown. For the second PCR, which ran for about 6 to 11 cycles, a sample-barcoded 5' primer and a J-beta primer mix were used. Each CDR3 protein is one row after TCRdb ran MiXCR on the 5' RACE reads. The table records around 1,800,000 distinct CDR3 sequences, roughly 43% of them present only once. Germline assignment: CDR1 MNHEY and CDR2 SVGAGI. The trim removed 7 bases at V and 9 bases at J, leaving 9 bases unmatched. The CDR3 has 14 amino acids. This record comes from a study of blood T cells in healthy people across ages. General observations from the study: Unsorted PBMC input precluded a conclusive naive versus antigen-experienced comparison.

This clonotype originated in a human donor in good health. Sequencing input: blood. V is TRBV6-5 and J is TRBJ2-1; TRBD1 matches 10 bases. CDR3 loop: CASTPGQGFGEQFF. The CDR3 DNA sequence: TGTGCCAGCACCCCGGGACAGGGGTTCGGTGAGCAGTTCTTC.